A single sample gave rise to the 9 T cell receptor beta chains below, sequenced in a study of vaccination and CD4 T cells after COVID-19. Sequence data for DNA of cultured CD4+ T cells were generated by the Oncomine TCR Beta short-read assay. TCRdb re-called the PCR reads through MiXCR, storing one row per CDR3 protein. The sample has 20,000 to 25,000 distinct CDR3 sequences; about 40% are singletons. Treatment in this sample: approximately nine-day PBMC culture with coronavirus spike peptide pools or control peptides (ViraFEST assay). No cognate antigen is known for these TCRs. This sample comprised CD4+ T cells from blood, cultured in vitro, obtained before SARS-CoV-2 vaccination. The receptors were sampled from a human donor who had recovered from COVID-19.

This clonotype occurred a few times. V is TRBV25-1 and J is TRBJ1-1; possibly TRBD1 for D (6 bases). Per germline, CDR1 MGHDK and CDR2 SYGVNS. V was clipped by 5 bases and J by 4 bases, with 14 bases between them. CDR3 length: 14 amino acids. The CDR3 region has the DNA TGTGCCAGCAGTCCTCGGACAGCGAGCACTGAAGCTTTCTTT. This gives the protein CASSPRTASTEAFF. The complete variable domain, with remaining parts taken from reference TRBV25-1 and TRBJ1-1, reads EADIYQTPRYLVIGTGKKITLECSQTMGHDKMYWYQQDPGMELHLIHYSYGVNSTEKGDLSSESTVSRIRTEHFPLTLESARPSHTSQYLCASSPRTASTEAFFGQGTRLTVV.

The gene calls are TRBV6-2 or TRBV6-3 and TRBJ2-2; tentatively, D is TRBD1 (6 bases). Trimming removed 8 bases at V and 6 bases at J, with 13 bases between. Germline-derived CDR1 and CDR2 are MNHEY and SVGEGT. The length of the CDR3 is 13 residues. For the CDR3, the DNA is TGTGCCAGCCTAGTAAAGGGGGCCGGGGAGCTGTTTTTT. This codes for CASLVKGAGELFF.

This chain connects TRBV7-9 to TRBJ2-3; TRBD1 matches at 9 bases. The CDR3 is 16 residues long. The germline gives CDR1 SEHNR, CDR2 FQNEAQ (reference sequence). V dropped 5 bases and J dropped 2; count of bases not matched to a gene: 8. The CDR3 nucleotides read TGTGCCAGCAGCCCCGGACAGGGGCTATACACAGATACGCAGTATTTT. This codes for CASSPGQGLYTDTQYF.

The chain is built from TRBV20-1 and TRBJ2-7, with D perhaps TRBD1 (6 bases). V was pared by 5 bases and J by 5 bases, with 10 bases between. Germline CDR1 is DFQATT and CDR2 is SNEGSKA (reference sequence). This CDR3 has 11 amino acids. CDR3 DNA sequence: TGCAGTGCTTCACACAGGGACGAGCAGTACTTC. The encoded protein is CSASHRDEQYF.

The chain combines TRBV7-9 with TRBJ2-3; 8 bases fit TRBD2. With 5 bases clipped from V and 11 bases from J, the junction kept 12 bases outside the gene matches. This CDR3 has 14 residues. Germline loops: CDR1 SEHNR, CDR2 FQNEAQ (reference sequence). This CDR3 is CASSPFAGGPGQYF. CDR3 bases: TGTGCCAGCAGCCCCTTTGCGGGGGGCCCAGGGCAGTATTTT.

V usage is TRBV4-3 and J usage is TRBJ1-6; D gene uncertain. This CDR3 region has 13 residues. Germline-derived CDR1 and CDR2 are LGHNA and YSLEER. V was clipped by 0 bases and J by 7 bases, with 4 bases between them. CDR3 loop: CASSQDLNSPLHF. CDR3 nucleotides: TGCGCCAGCAGCCAAGATCTCAATTCACCCCTCCACTTT.

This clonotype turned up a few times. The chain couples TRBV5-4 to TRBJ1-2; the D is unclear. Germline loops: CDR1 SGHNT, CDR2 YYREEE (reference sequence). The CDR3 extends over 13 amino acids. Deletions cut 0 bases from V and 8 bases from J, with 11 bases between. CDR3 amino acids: CASSLDGPGGYTF. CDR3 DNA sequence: TGTGCCAGCAGCTTGGACGGGCCCGGGGGCTACACCTTC.

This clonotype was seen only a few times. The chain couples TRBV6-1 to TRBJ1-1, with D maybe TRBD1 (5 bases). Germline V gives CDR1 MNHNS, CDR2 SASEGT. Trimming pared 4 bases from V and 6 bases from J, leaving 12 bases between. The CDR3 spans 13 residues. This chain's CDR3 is CASSARQYAEAFF. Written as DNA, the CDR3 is TGTGCCAGCAGTGCCCGACAGTACGCTGAAGCTTTCTTT.

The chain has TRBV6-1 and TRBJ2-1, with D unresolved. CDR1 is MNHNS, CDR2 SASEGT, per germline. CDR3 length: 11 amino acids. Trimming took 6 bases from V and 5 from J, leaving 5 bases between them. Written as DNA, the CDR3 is TGTGCCAGCAGCCGGGACAATGAGCAGTTCTTC. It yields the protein CASSRDNEQFF.